The sequence of this T cell receptor beta chain was determined in a study of shared clonotypes between healthy human individuals. The CDR3 is made up of 13 amino acids. In germline, CDR1 is MNHEY, CDR2 SMNVEV (reference sequence). V lost 4 bases and J lost 2, with 8 bases in between. This table comes from immunoSEQ multiplex PCR, and its TCRdb copy is limited to in-frame clones, with some not included. The sample holds approximately 350,000 clones, just over 95% seen once. The donor population consisted of healthy HIV-negative adults with no recent acute infections or vaccinations. The sequenced material came from memory CD8+ T cells sorted from blood. Stated subset: CD45RO+ cells pooled with CCR7-negative TemRA cells. The V gene is TRBV27, the J gene TRBJ1-2; D is unclear. This clonotype was obtained from a man between 25 and 39 years old in good health. CDR3 bases: TGTGCCAGCAGTTCCCCCCCGAACTATGGCTACACCTTC. The encoded protein is CASSSPPNYGYTF.